Following are 17 T cell receptor beta chains from one sample sequenced in a study of T cell responses to AZD1222 COVID-19 vaccine (dated by TCRdb to 2020 to 2022). The sample's time point, from its label and the paper: baseline before first vaccination. The treatment or condition label corresponds to: meningococcal conjugate vaccine given as trial control. Libraries were prepared through the immunoSEQ multiplex PCR assay. TCRdb carries this immuneACCESS record with in-frame sequences only. Its versions omit some clonotypes, under half of them owing to an unresolved V gene in the studies checked, with the rest unexplained. The table for this sample lists about 100,000 clones; 80% to 90% of them were counted only once. The ten top clones hold just over 4% of the sample. The input for sequencing was peripheral blood, taken on day 0 of MenACWY control vaccination. These receptors were collected from an adult in good health.

J is TRBJ1-4 and V is TRBV3-1 (or the pseudogene TRBV3-2); TRBD1 matches 7 bases. V gave up 1 base and J gave up 12 bases; unmatched junction bases: 2. The CDR3 covers 12 residues. The V gene's germline CDR1 is LGHDT and CDR2 YNNKEL (reference sequence). The CDR3 here is CASSQGDSELFF. For the CDR3, the DNA is TGTGCCAGCAGCCAAGGGGACAGTGAACTGTTTTTT.

The rearrangement links TRBV7-2 to TRBJ1-1; D is ambiguous. This CDR3 has 14 residues. V gave up 6 bases and J gave up 3 bases, with 14 bases separating them. Germline V gene lookup returns CDR1 SGHTA and CDR2 FQGNSA. In DNA form, the CDR3 reads TGTGCCAGCAGTTCCATATATTGGGACACTGAAGCTTTCTTT. Protein: CASSSIYWDTEAFF. Looking up the rest from reference TRBV7-2 and TRBJ1-1 gives the full variable domain: GAGVSQSPSNKVTEKGKDVELRCDPISGHTALYWYRQSLGQGLEFLIYFQGNSAPDKSGLPSDRFSAERTGGSVSTLTIQRTQQEDSAVYLCASSSIYWDTEAFFGQGTRLTVV.

The rearrangement links TRBV7-2 to TRBJ1-1; 9 nucleotides agree with TRBD1. Losses at the gene ends were 1 base for V and 5 bases for J; bases not matched to a gene: 2. CDR1 and CDR2 (germline): SGHTA, FQGNSA. CDR3 length: 14 amino acids. The CDR3 spells CASSLGDRVTEAFF. In DNA, the CDR3 is TGTGCCAGCAGCTTAGGGGACAGGGTGACTGAAGCTTTCTTT.

This clone has a handful of counts. The chain combines TRBV12-5 with TRBJ1-3; perhaps TRBD1 as D (6 bases). Trimming cost V 6 bases and J 2 bases, with 8 bases left between them. The CDR3 runs 13 residues. CDR1 LGHNT and CDR2 FRNRAP come from the germline V gene. CDR3 sequence reads: CASGTGTGNTIYF. In DNA form, the CDR3 reads TGTGCTAGTGGCACAGGGACTGGAAACACCATATATTTT.

This chain uses TRBV3-1 (or the pseudogene TRBV3-2) with TRBJ2-5, with D unresolved. Germline CDR1 is LGHDT and CDR2 is YNNKEL (reference sequence). V was trimmed by 3 bases and J by 1 base, leaving 12 bases between them. This CDR3 has 15 residues. CDR3 in DNA: TGTGCCAGCAGCCAGTATAAACAGCCCCAAGAGACCCAGTACTTC. Translation: CASSQYKQPQETQYF.

The chain recombines TRBV9 with TRBJ2-2; no clear D gene. V was shortened by 3 bases and J by 2 bases, with 8 bases between the two germline ends. Germline V gene sequence: CDR1 SGDLS, CDR2 YYNGEE. There are 14 residues in the CDR3. CDR3 coding DNA: TGTGCCAGCAGCGGCGGAATTAACACCGGGGAGCTGTTTTTT. This codes for CASSGGINTGELFF.

The CDR3 DNA reads as TGTGCCAGCAGCAGGGGACTAGCGGGAGCAGATACGCAGTATTTT. This sequence encodes CASSRGLAGADTQYF. This chain joins TRBV28 and TRBJ2-3; 14 bases are shared with TRBD2. The CDR3 runs 15 residues. V lost 6 bases to trimming and J lost 4 bases; unmatched junction nucleotides: 3. Germline V gene lookup returns CDR1 MDHEN and CDR2 SYDVKM.

The V gene is TRBV18, the J gene TRBJ1-3; 8 nucleotides line up with TRBD1. The CDR3 extends over 16 amino acids. Losses at the gene ends were 4 bases for V and 3 bases for J; bases not matched to a gene: 8. The germline gives CDR1 KGHSH, CDR2 LQKENI. The CDR3 DNA sequence: TGTGCCAGCTCACGCGCAGGGGGCGCAGATGGAAACACCATATATTTT. Translated: CASSRAGGADGNTIYF.

The chain joins TRBV27 to TRBJ1-6; D uncertain. This CDR3 comprises 12 residues. Deletions cut 2 bases from V and 10 bases from J, with 6 bases between. Per germline, CDR1 MNHEY and CDR2 SMNVEV (reference sequence). DNA of the CDR3: TGTGCCAGCAGTTTACCATTATCACCCCTCCACTTT. This gives the protein CASSLPLSPLHF.

This clone was found once. V usage is TRBV7-6 and J usage is TRBJ2-5; possible D gene TRBD2, 6 bases. Deletions cut 8 bases from V and 2 bases from J, with 9 bases between. Germline V gives CDR1 SGHVS, CDR2 FNYEAQ. This CDR3 is 12 amino acids long. The CDR3 DNA is TGTGCCAGCCAGGGAGGTCAAGAGACCCAGTACTTC. Protein: CASQGGQETQYF.

V and J are TRBV27 and TRBJ1-2; maybe TRBD1 (5 bases). CDR3 length: 13 residues. Germline loops: CDR1 MNHEY, CDR2 SMNVEV (reference sequence). The V and J ends lost 5 bases and 8 bases respectively, with 15 bases between them. In DNA form, the CDR3 reads TGTGCCAGCAGTCCGGGGGGGGATAGAGGCTACACCTTC. This gives the protein CASSPGGDRGYTF.

This chain connects TRBV15 to TRBJ1-5; D gene uncertain. Germline CDR1 reads LNHNV; CDR2 reads YYDKDF (reference sequence). The CDR3 runs 15 residues. With 2 bases removed from V and 7 bases from J, the gap between germline ends came to 15 bases. Here the CDR3 reads CATSRTQEQNQPQHF. The CDR3 region has the DNA TGTGCCACCAGCAGAACCCAGGAACAGAACCAGCCCCAGCATTTT.

The sample holds one count of this clone. V and J are TRBV28 and TRBJ2-5, with 8 bases aligning to TRBD2. Trimming at V came to 6 bases and at J to 1 base, leaving 4 bases not matched to a gene. This CDR3 contains 14 residues. Germline V gene lookup returns CDR1 MDHEN and CDR2 SYDVKM. The CDR3 here is CASSIAGLQETQYF. The CDR3 DNA reads as TGTGCCAGCAGCATAGCGGGGCTCCAAGAGACCCAGTACTTC.

The chain employs TRBV2 and TRBJ2-1; 9 positions agree with TRBD1. This CDR3 is 13 amino acids long. V lost 5 bases, J lost 7 bases, and 3 bases stayed unmatched. Germline CDR1 reads SNHLY; CDR2 reads FYNNEI. The CDR3 DNA follows: TGTGCCAGCAGTTTACAGGGGGCGAATGAGCAGTTCTTC. Protein: CASSLQGANEQFF.

The gene calls are TRBV4-3 and TRBJ1-1; D is possibly TRBD1 (6 bases). CDR1 LGHNA and CDR2 YSLEER come from the germline V gene. CDR3 length equals 16 residues. The V end was cut by 1 base, the J end by 2 bases, with 14 bases between. CDR3 loop: CASSQVSTGLNTEAFF. CDR3 sequence (DNA): TGCGCCAGCAGCCAAGTATCGACAGGACTAAACACTGAAGCTTTCTTT.

The J gene is TRBJ2-2, the V gene TRBV29-1, with 7 nucleotides matching TRBD1. Germline-derived CDR1 and CDR2 are SQVTM and ANQGSEA. The J segment lost 4 bases and the V segment lost 2 bases, leaving 4 bases of the junction unmatched. This CDR3 has 14 amino acids. DNA for the CDR3: TGCAGCGTTGAACAGGGGGATGGCACCGGGGAGCTGTTTTTT. Translating gives CSVEQGDGTGELFF.

V gene TRBV6-6 combines with J gene TRBJ2-6; a possible D gene is TRBD1 (6 bases). The V gene's germline CDR1 is MNHNY and CDR2 SVGAGI (reference sequence). The CDR3 is made up of 18 amino acids. With 5 bases removed from V and 0 bases from J, the gap between germline ends came to 17 bases. The CDR3 is CASSRSGTLSSGANVLTF. CDR3 nucleotides: TGTGCCAGCAGTCGATCGGGGACACTGAGCTCTGGGGCCAACGTCCTGACTTTC.